These 16 T cell receptor beta chains came from one sample sequenced in a study of T cells in Graves' hyperthyroidism and ophthalmopathy. TCR beta CDR3 regions were amplified from RNA. Carried out on the TCR CDR3, a first-round RT-PCR used the HTBI primer set. TCRdb re-analysed the multiplex PCR reads in MiXCR, keeping a single row per CDR3 protein. The sample has hundreds of thousands of distinct CDR3 sequences; roughly 14% are singletons. Sequencing input: blood. The receptors originated from a woman in her forties with Graves' ophthalmopathy.

This clonotype was counted many times. Here the CDR3 DNA reads TGTGCCACCGAGACAGGGCCAGGGCTAACGGGGGAGCAGTACTTC. This codes for CATETGPGLTGEQYF. The rearrangement joins TRBV11-1 to TRBJ2-7; TRBD1 matches at 7 bases. V lost 10 bases, J lost 7 bases, and 19 bases stayed unmatched. The CDR3 runs 15 residues. Germline V gives CDR1 SGHAT, CDR2 FQDESV (reference sequence). The variable domain in full, completed from reference TRBV11-1 and TRBJ2-7, reads EAEVAQSPRYKITEKSQAVAFWCDPISGHATLYWYRQILGQGPELLVQFQDESVVDDSQLPKDRFSAERLKGVDSTLKIQPAELGDSAMYLCATETGPGLTGEQYFGPGTRLTVT.

The rearrangement joins TRBV28 to TRBJ2-7, with D perhaps matching TRBD2 (5 bases). V was trimmed by 4 bases and J by 3 bases, leaving 16 bases between them. Germline assignment: CDR1 MDHEN and CDR2 SYDVKM. The CDR3 has 15 residues. The CDR3 protein is CASSYSGLAIYEQYF. CDR3 DNA sequence: TGTGCCAGCAGTTATTCAGGACTGGCTATCTACGAGCAGTACTTC.

The rearrangement joins TRBV11-3 to TRBJ2-2, with D unresolved. The germline V gene encodes CDR1 SGHNT and CDR2 YENEEA. V was trimmed by 4 bases and J by 8 bases, leaving 8 bases between them. This CDR3 has 12 residues. Here the CDR3 reads CASSSGEGELFF. The CDR3, as DNA: TGTGCCAGCAGCTCCGGCGAAGGGGAGCTGTTTTTT.

This clonotype appeared many times. The rearrangement joins TRBV12-3 or TRBV12-4 to TRBJ2-6; the match to TRBD1 covers 8 bases. With V trimmed by 7 bases and J by 4 bases, 6 bases remained unmatched. CDR3 length: 15 residues. The DNA for the CDR3 is TGTGCCAGCACCAGGACAGGGCAAGGGGCCAACGTCCTGACTTTC. Translating it yields CASTRTGQGANVLTF.

At least ten counts were recorded for this clonotype. This rearrangement joins TRBV19 to TRBJ2-3; no clear D gene. This CDR3 is 14 amino acids long. V lost 1 base, J lost 6 bases, and 11 bases lay in between. Germline V gene lookup returns CDR1 LNHDA and CDR2 SQIVND (reference sequence). CDR3 region: CASSIVDNPDTQYF. For the CDR3, the DNA is TGTGCCAGTAGTATAGTAGACAATCCGGATACGCAGTATTTT.

This clonotype was detected ten times or more. This rearrangement joins TRBV29-1 to TRBJ2-7; no firm D call. This CDR3 spans 12 amino acids. Trimming took 4 bases from V and 2 from J, leaving 9 bases between them. Germline assignment: CDR1 SQVTM and CDR2 ANQGSEA. The CDR3 spells CSVGTMTYEQYF. In DNA, the CDR3 is TGCAGCGTTGGGACCATGACCTACGAGCAGTACTTC.

In this sample, this clonotype turned up a few times. The J gene is TRBJ2-7, the V gene TRBV4-2; D gene ambiguous. Trimming cost V 0 bases and J 0 bases, with 12 bases left between them. Germline CDR1 reads LGHNA; CDR2 reads YNFKEQ. The CDR3 length is 16 residues. This CDR3 is CASSQDRAESSYEQYF. The CDR3 DNA reads TGTGCCAGCAGCCAAGATAGGGCAGAGAGCTCCTACGAGCAGTACTTC.

This chain uses TRBV6-1 with TRBJ1-2; weak D call: TRBD1 (6 bases). This CDR3 region has 13 residues. V lost 5 bases to trimming and J lost 6 bases, with 13 bases between them. CDR1 MNHNS and CDR2 SASEGT come from the germline V gene. In DNA form, the CDR3 reads TGTGCCAGCAGTAAGAACAGGGATCATGGCTACACCTTC. It yields the protein CASSKNRDHGYTF.

This rearrangement joins TRBV20-1 to TRBJ2-2; 7 nucleotides line up with TRBD1. J lost 2 bases, V lost 1 base, and 1 base had no gene match. The CDR3 covers 14 residues. The germline V gene encodes CDR1 DFQATT and CDR2 SNEGSKA (reference sequence). As DNA, the CDR3 is TGCAGTGCTAGAGTAGGGGGCAACACCGGGGAGCTGTTTTTT. Translation: CSARVGGNTGELFF.

This clonotype was seen at least ten times. The chain recombines TRBV5-1 with TRBJ1-1, with 9 bases identical to TRBD1. Germline V gene sequence: CDR1 SGHRS, CDR2 YFSETQ. CDR3 length: 16 amino acids. Trimming cost V 2 bases and J 7 bases; bases outside gene matches: 12. CDR3 sequence: CASSLRPPGQGHEAFF. As DNA, the CDR3 is TGCGCCAGCAGCTTACGGCCACCGGGACAGGGTCATGAAGCTTTCTTT.

This clonotype appeared many times. The V gene is TRBV7-9, the J gene TRBJ2-1, with TRBD2 matching 8 bases. Germline CDR1 is SEHNR and CDR2 is FQNEAQ (reference sequence). After removal of 0 bases from V and 10 bases from J, the junction contained 5 bases not matched to a gene. The CDR3 runs 14 residues. In DNA form, the CDR3 reads TGTGCCAGCAGCTTAGCTCTAGCGGGCGGCGAGCAGTTCTTC. It specifies CASSLALAGGEQFF.

This clonotype was recorded many times. This chain joins TRBV6-2 or TRBV6-3 and TRBJ2-5; the D gene could be TRBD1 or TRBD2 (5 bases each). The CDR3 is 14 residues long. Germline values: CDR1 MNHEY, CDR2 SVGEGT. V was shortened by 10 bases and J by 4 bases, with 19 bases between the two germline ends. The CDR3 nucleotides are TGTGCCACAGCAGGAGGAGACAGCATAGAGACCCAGTACTTC. Its protein is CATAGGDSIETQYF.

This clonotype was counted ten times or more. The rearrangement uses TRBV12-3 or TRBV12-4 and TRBJ1-2, with unresolved D. The CDR3 spans 16 residues. The germline V and J ends were trimmed by 6 bases and 0 bases, with 17 bases remaining between them. The CDR3 DNA is TGTGCCAGCAGACAGATGAGCTTTGGAGCTAACTATGGCTACACCTTC. Its protein is CASRQMSFGANYGYTF.

This clonotype was seen repeatedly, ten times or more. The chain uses TRBV6-1 and TRBJ2-7, with unresolved D. Germline V gene lookup returns CDR1 MNHNS and CDR2 SASEGT. Trimming left V 0 bases short and J 7 bases short, with 10 bases between. CDR3 length: 13 amino acids. CDR3 in amino acids: CASSEAVGVEQYF. CDR3 coding DNA: TGTGCCAGCAGTGAAGCGGTTGGGGTTGAGCAGTACTTC.

The chain uses TRBV5-1 and TRBJ2-2; 9 nucleotides line up with TRBD2. Germline V gene data show CDR1 as SGHRS and CDR2 as YFSETQ. J gave up 6 bases and V 0 bases, and 3 bases lay outside the gene matches. The CDR3 covers 15 residues. The CDR3 here is CASSLVGTSSGELFF. The CDR3 DNA follows: TGCGCCAGCAGCTTGGTAGGGACTAGCTCCGGGGAGCTGTTTTTT.

This clonotype occurred once. The chain couples TRBV7-3 to TRBJ2-2; 10 nucleotides agree with TRBD2. CDR3 length: 13 amino acids. Germline assignment: CDR1 SGHTA and CDR2 FQGTGA. CDR3 sequence: CISGRAETGELFF. CDR3 in DNA: TGTATAAGCGGGAGGGCCGAAACCGGGGAGCTGTTTTTT. The complete variable domain, with remaining parts taken from reference TRBV7-3 and TRBJ2-2, reads GAGVSQTPSNKVTEKGKYVELRCDPISGHTALYWYRQSLGQGPEFLIYFQGTGAADDSGLPNDRFFAVRPEGSVSTLKIQRTERGDSAVYLCISGRAETGELFFGEGSRLTVL.